These 18 T cell receptor beta chains originate from one sample sequenced in a study of blood T cell repertoires in COVID-19 (TCRdb year 2020). Receptor amplification or capture employed the immunoSEQ multiplex PCR assay. Entries here come from immuneACCESS through TCRdb and include only in-frame sequences with V and J called. Some clones fail to appear in such tables; in the studies checked, an unresolved V gene covers under half of the shortfall, and the cause of the remainder is unknown. The sample table contains approximately 350,000 clones; only one count was recorded for over 75% of them. Roughly 1% of the sample belongs to the ten largest clones. The sequenced material came from PBMCs or T cells enriched from blood (not recorded which). These receptors all stem from a man between 18 and 35 years old who had recovered from COVID-19.

This chain links TRBV7-9 with TRBJ2-6; no firm D call. CDR1 and CDR2 from the germline V gene are SEHNR and FQNEAQ (reference sequence). There are 16 residues in the CDR3. With 5 bases removed from V and 2 bases from J, the gap between germline ends came to 13 bases. CDR3: CASSNPWSTGANVLTF. Written as DNA, the CDR3 is TGTGCCAGCAGCAACCCTTGGAGCACTGGGGCCAACGTCCTGACTTTC.

The V call is TRBV4-1, the J call TRBJ1-2; tentatively, D is TRBD1 (6 bases). CDR1 MGHRA and CDR2 YSYEKL come from the germline V gene. The CDR3 runs 16 residues. V lost 0 bases and J lost 4, with 15 bases in between. This CDR3 reads CASSQDSGGIGYGYTF. The CDR3 DNA follows: TGCGCCAGCAGCCAAGATTCGGGGGGCATAGGCTATGGCTACACCTTC.

The chain has TRBV27 and TRBJ2-3; TRBD2 is a possible D gene (6 bases). The length of the CDR3 is 13 residues. Deletions cut 11 bases from V and 4 bases from J, with 16 bases between. Germline lookup yields CDR1 MNHEY and CDR2 SMNVEV (reference sequence). The CDR3: CAAGTSAADTQYF. The DNA for the CDR3 is TGTGCCGCCGGGACTTCGGCCGCAGATACGCAGTATTTT.

The V call is TRBV25-1, the J call TRBJ2-1, with 9 bases fitting TRBD2. Trimming took 2 bases from V and 5 from J; bases not matched to a gene: 4. The germline CDR1 and CDR2 sequences are MGHDK and SYGVNS. The length of the CDR3 is 15 residues. This CDR3 is CASSEGGRAHNEQFF. DNA for the CDR3: TGTGCCAGCAGTGAAGGCGGGAGGGCACACAATGAGCAGTTCTTC.

This chain joins TRBV27 and TRBJ2-7; D is possibly TRBD1 (5 bases). With 0 bases removed from V and 2 bases from J, the gap between germline ends came to 17 bases. Germline assignment: CDR1 MNHEY and CDR2 SMNVEV (reference sequence). This CDR3 has 17 residues. The CDR3 spells CASSLSRVGRFPYEQYF. The CDR3 nucleotides read TGTGCCAGCAGTTTATCACGGGTGGGGCGGTTCCCCTACGAGCAGTACTTC.

The gene calls are TRBV28 and TRBJ1-5; TRBD1 is a possible D gene (5 bases). V was cut by 1 base and J by 2 bases, with 9 bases left in between. Germline V lookup: CDR1 MDHEN, CDR2 SYDVKM. There are 15 residues in the CDR3. CDR3 in amino acids: CASSLSWGGNQPQHF. CDR3 sequence (DNA): TGTGCCAGCAGTTTATCCTGGGGCGGCAATCAGCCCCAGCATTTT.

The chain carries TRBV4-3 and TRBJ1-5; D is possibly TRBD1 (6 bases). The CDR3 sequence is 17 residues long. Between the trimmed V and J ends, which lost 0 bases and 4 bases, there was a span of 16 bases. From germline, CDR1 is LGHNA and CDR2 YSLEER. CDR3 loop: CASSQESLGAGNQPQHF. In DNA, the CDR3 is TGCGCCAGCAGCCAAGAGTCCCTGGGGGCAGGGAATCAGCCCCAGCATTTT.

J is TRBJ1-4 and V is TRBV7-9; 8 bases map to TRBD1. The length of the CDR3 is 15 residues. Germline-derived CDR1 and CDR2 are SEHNR and FQNEAQ (reference sequence). Trimming at V came to 5 bases and at J to 4 bases, leaving 6 bases not matched to a gene. The CDR3 bases are TGTGCCAGCAGCATCGGACAGGGTGGTAATGAAAAACTGTTTTTT. It encodes CASSIGQGGNEKLFF.

A few counts support this clone. J is TRBJ1-1 and V is TRBV2; weak D call: TRBD1 (5 bases). Germline CDR1 and CDR2: SNHLY and FYNNEI. The V and J ends lost 7 bases and 0 bases respectively, with 12 bases between them. The CDR3 covers 14 residues. The CDR3 nucleotides are TGTGCCAGCAAAAGGGGATCGGTGAACACTGAAGCTTTCTTT. Translated, it gives CASKRGSVNTEAFF.

CDR3: CASSTRQVNTGELFF. Here the CDR3 DNA reads TGTGCCAGCAGCACACGACAGGTCAACACCGGGGAGCTGTTTTTT. This rearrangement joins TRBV7-9 to TRBJ2-2, with a tentative D call TRBD1 (6 bases). Germline V gives CDR1 SEHNR, CDR2 FQNEAQ (reference sequence). The CDR3 spans 15 residues. Between the trimmed V and J ends, which lost 5 bases and 2 bases, there was a span of 12 bases.

This clone has just one count. The chain employs TRBV18 and TRBJ2-7; 9 positions match TRBD1. Trimming removed 2 bases from V and 5 bases from J; junction bases left unmatched: 10. Germline CDR1 is KGHSH and CDR2 is LQKENI. The CDR3 length is 16 residues. The CDR3 loop reads CASSPMAGTGMDEQYF. CDR3 sequence (DNA): TGTGCCAGCTCACCAATGGCCGGGACAGGGATGGACGAGCAGTACTTC.

The genes are TRBV6-4 and TRBJ2-1; 7 bases match TRBD2. The CDR3 runs 16 residues. The germline V gene encodes CDR1 MRHNA and CDR2 SNTAGT. Trimming at V came to 2 bases and at J to 4 bases, leaving 8 bases not matched to a gene. The CDR3 is CASSDDAGAQYNEQFF. CDR3 in DNA: TGTGCCAGCAGTGACGATGCGGGAGCTCAGTACAATGAGCAGTTCTTC.

The chain links TRBV5-1 to TRBJ1-5; D not certain. The ends were cut back, 4 bases at V and 0 bases at J, with 11 bases in the middle. CDR1 is SGHRS and CDR2 is YFSETQ in the germline V gene. This CDR3 region has 15 residues. The CDR3 is CASSPVGNSNQPQHF. In DNA form, the CDR3 reads TGCGCCAGCAGCCCCGTCGGGAATAGCAATCAGCCCCAGCATTTT.

The V gene is TRBV27, the J gene TRBJ2-7; 8 bases agree with TRBD2. Germline assignment: CDR1 MNHEY and CDR2 SMNVEV (reference sequence). The CDR3 runs to 15 residues. V trimming: 3 bases; J trimming: 5 bases; junction bases outside the gene matches: 9. The CDR3 loop is CASSLGAGVLHEQYF. For the CDR3, the DNA is TGTGCCAGCAGTTTGGGAGCGGGAGTACTCCACGAGCAGTACTTC.

V and J are TRBV19 and TRBJ2-7; 12 bases match TRBD2. Germline V gives CDR1 LNHDA, CDR2 SQIVND (reference sequence). CDR3 length: 16 residues. The junction had 7 bases not matched to a gene; V was cut back by 5 bases and J by 2 bases. The CDR3 nucleotides are TGTGCCAGTAGTGCAATTTGGACTAGCGGGGCCTACGAGCAGTACTTC. This gives the protein CASSAIWTSGAYEQYF.

V usage is TRBV7-6 and J usage is TRBJ1-3; 7 positions match TRBD1. CDR3 length: 14 residues. Trimming at V came to 4 bases and at J to 2 bases, leaving 2 bases not matched to a gene. Germline CDR1 SGHVS, CDR2 FNYEAQ. As DNA, the CDR3 is TGTGCCAGCAGCTCACAGGGGACTGGAAACACCATATATTTT. Encoded protein: CASSSQGTGNTIYF.

The gene calls are TRBV6-1 and TRBJ1-2; D is uncertain. Per germline, CDR1 MNHNS and CDR2 SASEGT. Trimming took off 2 bases at V and 0 bases at J, with 10 bases between the two ends. This CDR3 is built from 15 residues. The CDR3 DNA follows: TGTGCCAGCAGTGAACACACCGTGCCTAACTATGGCTACACCTTC. Its protein product is CASSEHTVPNYGYTF.

This chain joins TRBV28 and TRBJ1-2; D might be TRBD1 (5 bases). Looked up from germline, CDR1 is MDHEN and CDR2 is SYDVKM. This CDR3 has 16 amino acids. V dropped 3 bases and J dropped 8 bases, with 22 bases sitting between them. The CDR3 DNA reads TGTGCCAGCAGTTTTCTTCAACTTCAGGGTTTTGGCGGCTACACCTTC. Translation gives CASSFLQLQGFGGYTF.